This T cell receptor beta chain was captured in a study of regulatory T cells in long-lasting Graves disease. Overall study results and limits: Among samples with persistent disease, TRBV28, TRBJ1-2 and TRBJ2-5 were favored. Results may be inaccurate due to the small sample size. The study found persistent patients shared more public clonotypes (around 2,500) than new patients (approximately 970).

This clonotype was counted many times. Its antigen is still unknown. As to time point: persistent/refractory GD, antithyroid drugs over 5 years with positive TRAb. After RNA was extracted from PBMCs, the TCR library was made from it. EDTA tubes held roughly 9 milliliters of peripheral blood from each patient. The length of the CDR3 is 13 residues. V was clipped by 6 bases and J by 4 bases, with 12 bases between them. Germline lookup yields CDR1 MNHNS and CDR2 SASEGT. Libraries of TCR beta came from iRepertoire HTBI primers plus Arm-PCR of CDR3 regions. TCRdb reprocessed the multiplex PCR reads via MiXCR and lists one record per CDR3 protein. This table has around 460,000 distinct CDR3 sequences, under 25% appearing once.

The rearrangement joins TRBV6-1 to TRBJ2-5; D unresolved. The receptor was isolated from a female donor with Graves disease. Sequences were derived from peripheral blood mononuclear cells (PBMCs), sampled when the disease was refractory, from a patient treated with antithyroid drugs. The CDR3 loop reads CASSDVIPETQYF. The CDR3 DNA follows: TGTGCCAGCAGCGACGTTATACCAGAGACCCAGTACTTC.